This T cell receptor beta chain was identified in a study of shared clonotypes between healthy human individuals. Broader study findings: Naive subsets generally had larger estimated richness than memory subsets. Generation of non-shared clonotypes was less probable than generation of clonotypes shared by all four donors.

This CDR3 is 15 amino acids long. Germline V gives CDR1 SGHRS, CDR2 YFSETQ. Trimming removed 0 bases at V and 8 bases at J, with 17 bases between. Sequencing was performed with immunoSEQ multiplex PCR; in TCRdb, only in-frame clones are kept and a portion is missing. The sample holds approximately 2.3 million clones, more than 85% seen once. A note on this clone: What it binds is unknown.

This chain joins TRBV5-1 and TRBJ1-2, with D unresolved. The sequenced material came from naive CD4+ T cells from PBMCs. Documented subset: CD45RA+ positively selected. The TCR originated in a man aged 18 to 35 in good health. Some clones in this sample may be carry-over from other donors' samples. For the CDR3, the DNA is TGCGCCAGCAGCTTGGTCCAGTCCTCCCCGGAGGGCTACACCTTC. Amino acid sequence: CASSLVQSSPEGYTF.